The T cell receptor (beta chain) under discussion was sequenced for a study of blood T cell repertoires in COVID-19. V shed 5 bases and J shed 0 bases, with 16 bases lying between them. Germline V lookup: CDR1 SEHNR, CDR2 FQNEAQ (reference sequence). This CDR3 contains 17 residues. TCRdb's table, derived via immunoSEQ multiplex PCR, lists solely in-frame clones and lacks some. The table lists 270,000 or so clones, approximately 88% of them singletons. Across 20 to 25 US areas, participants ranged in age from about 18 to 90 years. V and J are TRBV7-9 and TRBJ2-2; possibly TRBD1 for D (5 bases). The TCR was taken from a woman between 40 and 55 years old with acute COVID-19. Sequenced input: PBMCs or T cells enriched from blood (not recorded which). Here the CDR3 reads CASSPTPDRANTGELFF. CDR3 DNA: TGTGCCAGCAGCCCAACCCCCGACAGAGCGAACACCGGGGAGCTGTTTTTT.